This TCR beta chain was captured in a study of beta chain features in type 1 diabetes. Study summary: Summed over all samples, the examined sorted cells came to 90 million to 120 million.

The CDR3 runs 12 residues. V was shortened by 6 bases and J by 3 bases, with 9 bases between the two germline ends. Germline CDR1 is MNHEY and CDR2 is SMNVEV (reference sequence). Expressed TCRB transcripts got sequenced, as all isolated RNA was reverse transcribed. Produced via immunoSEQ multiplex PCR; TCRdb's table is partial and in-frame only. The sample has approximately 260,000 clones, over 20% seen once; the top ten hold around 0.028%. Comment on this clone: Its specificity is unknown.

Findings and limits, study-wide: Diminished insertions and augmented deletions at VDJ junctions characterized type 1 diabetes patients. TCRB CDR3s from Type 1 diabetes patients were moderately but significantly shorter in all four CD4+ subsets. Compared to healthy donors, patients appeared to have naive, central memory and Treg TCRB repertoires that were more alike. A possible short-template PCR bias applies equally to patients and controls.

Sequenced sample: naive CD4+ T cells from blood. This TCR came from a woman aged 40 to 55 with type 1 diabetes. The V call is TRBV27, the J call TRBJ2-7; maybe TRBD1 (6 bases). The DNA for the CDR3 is TGTGCCAGCAGCCTCAGGGGCTACGAGCAGTACTTC. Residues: CASSLRGYEQYF.